This entry lists 25 T cell receptor beta chains sequenced from one sample in a study of Graves' ophthalmopathy and Graves' hyperthyroidism. Amplification of TCR beta CDR3 regions used RNA transcripts. First-round RT-PCR used HTBI primers; second-round multiplex PCR followed. Each CDR3 protein gets one entry after TCRdb re-called the multiplex PCR reads with MiXCR. The sample has about 400,000 distinct CDR3 sequences, roughly 18% seen once. Sample: peripheral blood. These receptors originate from a woman in her late teens or twenties with Graves' ophthalmopathy.

This clonotype came up many times. The genes are TRBV6-5 and TRBJ2-7; D is possibly TRBD2 (5 bases). The germline CDR1 and CDR2 sequences are MNHEY and SVGAGI. Trimming removed 0 bases from V and 5 bases from J, with 20 bases in between. This CDR3 has 17 amino acids. This CDR3 is CASSYSIGSGMFHEQYF. CDR3 nucleotide sequence: TGTGCCAGCAGTTACTCGATCGGGTCGGGAATGTTCCACGAGCAGTACTTC.

The genes are TRBV25-1 and TRBJ2-5, with D perhaps TRBD1 or TRBD2 (6 bases each). Trimming took 7 bases from V and 7 from J, leaving 16 bases between them. CDR1 is MGHDK and CDR2 is SYGVNS in the germline V gene. The CDR3 contains 13 residues. The CDR3 sequence: CASTDGGRGTQYF. In DNA, the CDR3 is TGTGCCAGCACTGATGGGGGGCGAGGGACCCAGTACTTC.

The sample holds many counts of this clonotype. The CDR3 sequence is CASSLDSLSSGANVLTF. The CDR3 region has the DNA TGTGCCAGTAGTTTGGACAGCCTAAGCTCTGGGGCCAACGTCCTGACTTTC. V is TRBV19 and J is TRBJ2-6; D may be TRBD1 (6 bases). CDR1 is LNHDA and CDR2 is SQIVND in the germline V gene (reference sequence). Trimming took off 5 bases at V and 0 bases at J, with 14 bases between the two ends. The CDR3 is 17 residues long.

The rearrangement links TRBV27 to TRBJ1-4; D gene ambiguous. The CDR3 runs to 13 residues. CDR1 and CDR2 from the germline V gene are MNHEY and SMNVEV (reference sequence). V was shortened by 1 base and J by 8 bases, with 8 bases between the two germline ends. The CDR3 region is CASSLFPWEKLFF. The CDR3 DNA is TGTGCCAGCAGTTTATTCCCGTGGGAAAAACTGTTTTTT.

This clonotype occurred many times. V is TRBV2 and J is TRBJ1-3, with D perhaps TRBD1 (6 bases). Between the trimmed V and J ends, which lost 6 bases and 2 bases, there was a span of 14 bases. The CDR3 has 15 residues. The germline V gene has CDR1 SNHLY and CDR2 FYNNEI. The CDR3 DNA follows: TGTGCCAGCAGGCCCCGCTACAGGGCTGGAAACACCATATATTTT. This translates into CASRPRYRAGNTIYF.

This clonotype was found many times. The chain carries TRBV5-5 and TRBJ1-2; possible D gene TRBD1, 6 bases. V was cut by 7 bases and J by 4 bases, with 14 bases left in between. The CDR3 sequence is 13 residues long. Germline loops: CDR1 SGHKS, CDR2 YYEKEE (reference sequence). The CDR3 spells CASGQSGGYGYTF. CDR3 coding DNA: TGTGCCAGCGGACAGAGCGGGGGCTATGGCTACACCTTC.

This clonotype was recorded many times. The genes are TRBV7-6 and TRBJ1-3; D is possibly TRBD1 (5 bases). The CDR3 spans 15 residues. CDR1 is SGHVS, CDR2 FNYEAQ, per germline. V dropped 6 bases and J dropped 0 bases, with 12 bases sitting between them. DNA for the CDR3: TGTGCCAGCAGTTTGGTTGACAGCTCTGGAAACACCATATATTTT. This gives the protein CASSLVDSSGNTIYF.

The chain recombines TRBV10-3 with TRBJ1-5; D gene ambiguous. This CDR3 has 13 residues. Germline V gives CDR1 ENHRY, CDR2 SYGVKD. Between the trimmed V and J ends, which lost 10 bases and 0 bases, there was a span of 10 bases. The CDR3 DNA follows: TGTGCCACCCGTACTAATAGCAATCAGCCCCAGCATTTT. Its translation is CATRTNSNQPQHF.

This chain joins TRBV13 and TRBJ1-2; TRBD1 matches 9 bases. V shed 4 bases and J 7 bases; nucleotides not matched to a gene: 10. Germline V gene sequence: CDR1 PRHDT, CDR2 FYEKMQ (reference sequence). CDR3 length: 15 residues. The CDR3 DNA follows: TGTGCCAGCAGCTCGGGACAGGGAGCCTCGTTTGGCTACACCTTC. Amino acid sequence: CASSSGQGASFGYTF.

This clonotype was detected ten times or more. The rearrangement links TRBV9 to TRBJ1-1, with 7 bases matching TRBD1. The CDR3 runs 13 residues. CDR1 is SGDLS and CDR2 is YYNGEE in the germline V gene. Trimming took 3 bases from V and 7 from J; bases not matched to a gene: 6. The CDR3 DNA sequence: TGTGCCAGCAGCGCACCCCAGGGGGTTGAAGCTTTCTTT. It translates to CASSAPQGVEAFF.

This clonotype was picked up many times. This chain's CDR3 is CASSPSQGGQQYF. CDR3 in DNA: TGTGCCAGCAGCCCATCCCAGGGGGGCCAGCAGTACTTC. V gene TRBV7-2 combines with J gene TRBJ2-7; D may be TRBD1 (7 bases). The CDR3 length is 13 residues. The germline V gene has CDR1 SGHTA and CDR2 FQGNSA. V was clipped by 5 bases and J by 8 bases, with 16 bases between them.

This chain connects TRBV15 to TRBJ1-5; D call uncertain. The CDR3 contains 14 residues. CDR1 and CDR2 (germline): LNHNV, YYDKDF (reference sequence). The V gene lost 3 bases and the J gene lost 7 bases, with 13 bases spanning the gap. The CDR3 is CATSSFDEDQPQHF. The CDR3 DNA sequence: TGTGCCACCAGCAGCTTTGATGAGGACCAGCCCCAGCATTTT.

This clonotype was picked up many times. The V and J genes are TRBV6-2 or TRBV6-3 and TRBJ1-5; perhaps TRBD1 as D (6 bases). The CDR3 loop spans 15 amino acids. Trimming removed 2 bases from V and 6 bases from J, with 14 bases in between. CDR1 MNHEY and CDR2 SVGEGT come from the germline V gene. In nucleotides, the CDR3 is TGTGCCAGCAGTTACACCCACAGGGCTGGTCAGCCCCAGCATTTT. This encodes CASSYTHRAGQPQHF.

This clonotype was observed at least ten times. The gene calls are TRBV6-2 or TRBV6-3 and TRBJ1-2, with D possibly being TRBD1 (5 bases). Looked up from germline, CDR1 is MNHEY and CDR2 is SVGEGT. Trimming removed 5 bases from V and 7 bases from J, with 14 bases in between. The CDR3 length is 13 residues. The CDR3 is CASSRDPSSGYTF. DNA for the CDR3: TGTGCCAGCAGTCGGGACCCCTCGAGTGGCTACACCTTC.

This clonotype occurred many times. The J gene is TRBJ2-2, the V gene TRBV7-8; D not certain. The CDR3 is 15 residues long. The germline CDR1 and CDR2 sequences are SGHVS and FQNEAQ. Trimming pared 4 bases from V and 0 bases from J, leaving 9 bases between. Written as DNA, the CDR3 is TGTGCCAGCAGCTCGGGCCGGGCGAACACCGGGGAGCTGTTTTTT. Protein product: CASSSGRANTGELFF.

This clonotype was seen many times. The chain couples TRBV20-1 to TRBJ1-5; D not certain. Per the germline V gene, CDR1 is DFQATT and CDR2 is SNEGSKA (reference sequence). This CDR3 is 12 amino acids long. V was pared by 5 bases and J by 1 base, with 6 bases between. The CDR3 spells CSAPDSNQPQHF. The CDR3 bases are TGCAGTGCTCCGGACAGCAATCAGCCCCAGCATTTT.

This clonotype was counted many times. This chain uses TRBV27 with TRBJ2-2; D may be TRBD2 (7 bases). V gave up 7 bases and J gave up 4 bases, with 13 bases separating them. CDR1 is MNHEY and CDR2 is SMNVEV in the germline V gene (reference sequence). The CDR3 contains 14 residues. The CDR3 is CASIRGGGTGELFF. As DNA, the CDR3 is TGTGCCAGCATAAGGGGGGGGGGCACCGGGGAGCTGTTTTTT.

This clonotype was seen repeatedly, ten times or more. The V gene is TRBV11-2, the J gene TRBJ2-7; 8 bases align to TRBD1. J was trimmed by 5 bases and V by 5 bases; bases with no gene match: 8. Germline V gives CDR1 SGHAT, CDR2 FQNNGV. The CDR3 loop spans 14 amino acids. The chain's CDR3 is CASSLNGQGHEQYF. For the CDR3, the DNA is TGTGCCAGCAGCCTCAACGGACAGGGCCACGAGCAGTACTTC.

The table lists this clonotype with many counts. The chain carries TRBV4-3 and TRBJ1-1; D is unresolved. From germline, CDR1 is LGHNA and CDR2 YSLEER. This CDR3 is 13 amino acids long. Trimming removed 2 bases at V and 1 base at J, with 5 bases between. CDR3 loop: CASSQNTNTEAFF. The CDR3 nucleotides read TGCGCCAGCAGCCAAAACACGAACACTGAAGCTTTCTTT.

This clonotype has only a few counts. The rearrangement uses TRBV6-5 and TRBJ1-3; a possible D gene is TRBD1 (5 bases). Germline V gene sequence: CDR1 MNHEY, CDR2 SVGAGI. Trimming shortened V by 0 bases and J by 0 bases, and 9 bases separated the two germline ends. CDR3 size: 16 residues. CDR3 region: CASSYSAGSSGNTIYF. In DNA form, the CDR3 reads TGTGCCAGCAGTTACTCGGCAGGGAGCTCTGGAAACACCATATATTTT.

With respect to this clonotype: At one end, the junction sequence differs from germline, possibly due to a read error. The chain links TRBV28 to TRBJ2-7; D gene uncertain. The CDR3 is 17 residues long. CDR1 and CDR2 from the germline V gene are MDHEN and SYDVKM. Here the CDR3 DNA reads TGTGCCAGCAATAATCGAAACCAAGGTCCCCTCTCCTACGGGCAGTACTTC. Amino acid sequence: CASNNRNQGPLSYGQYF.

In its sample, this clonotype was seen many times. The chain links TRBV20-1 to TRBJ1-2, with a tentative D call TRBD1 (5 bases). CDR1 DFQATT and CDR2 SNEGSKA come from the germline V gene (reference sequence). V was trimmed by 4 bases and J by 0 bases, leaving 18 bases between them. The CDR3 runs 16 residues. The DNA for the CDR3 is TGCAGTGCTACATCCGGGGCAGTGGGGGCTAACTATGGCTACACCTTC. As protein: CSATSGAVGANYGYTF.

The table lists this clonotype with many counts. The chain employs TRBV5-5 and TRBJ2-5; D gene ambiguous. The CDR3 extends over 11 amino acids. V was cut by 4 bases and J by 7 bases, with 8 bases left in between. CDR1 SGHKS and CDR2 YYEKEE come from the germline V gene (reference sequence). CDR3 coding DNA: TGTGCCAGCAGCCCCGATATGACCCAGTACTTC. Encoded protein: CASSPDMTQYF.

This clonotype was seen only a few times. The chain couples TRBV15 to TRBJ2-5; no definite D call. The CDR3 is 13 amino acids. Germline CDR1 LNHNV, CDR2 YYDKDF (reference sequence). Trimming cost V 3 bases and J 2 bases, with 7 bases left between them. In DNA form, the CDR3 reads TGTGCCACCAGCAGTTCCATACAAGAGACCCAGTACTTC. It yields the protein CATSSSIQETQYF. The full variable domain, rest sourced from reference TRBV15 and TRBJ2-5, is DAMVIQNPRYQVTQFGKPVTLSCSQTLNHNVMYWYQQKSSQAPKLLFHYYDKDFNNEADTPDNFQSRRPNTSFCFLDIRSPGLGDTAMYLCATSSSIQETQYFGPGTRLLVL.

In its sample, this clonotype was seen many times. The chain recombines TRBV30 with TRBJ1-1; D is unclear. Germline assignment: CDR1 GTSNPN and CDR2 SVGIG (reference sequence). This CDR3 contains 13 residues. The V end lost 5 bases, the J end lost 10 bases, and 20 bases lay between the germline ends. The CDR3 spells CAWRNTTNSGAFF. DNA of the CDR3: TGTGCCTGGCGCAACACCACCAACTCAGGAGCTTTCTTT.